This T cell receptor beta chain stems from a study of blood T cell repertoires in COVID-19. Study context: Researchers got acute and convalescent COVID-19 samples from the United States, Italy and Spain. Sample material is recorded as cDNA or gDNA derived from T cells, B-cell-depleted T cells, or PBMCs.

Original analysis: By means of reference gene primer amplification, nucleated cell counts were estimated. Profiled with immunoSEQ multiplex PCR; TCRdb holds only in-frame clones, not every one. V and J calls and clone size are given by that table; D and trimming were obtained from the DNA. The repertoire holds 60,000 to 80,000 clones, roughly 86% seen once, with 1% in the top ten. CDR3 size: 14 residues. CDR1 and CDR2 (germline): SGDLS, YYNGEE. The ends were cut back, 0 bases at V and 4 bases at J, with 8 bases in the middle. The rearrangement uses TRBV9 and TRBJ1-5; D is uncertain. This receptor was taken from a man aged 70 or older with acute or convalescent COVID-19. Sequencing was carried out using peripheral blood. For the CDR3, the DNA is TGTGCCAGCAGCGTAGAACCGGGAAATCAGCCCCAGCATTTT. This codes for CASSVEPGNQPQHF. The whole variable domain, filled in from reference TRBV9 and TRBJ1-5, reads DSGVTQTPKHLITATGQRVTLRCSPRSGDLSVYWYQQSLDQGLQFLIQYYNGEERAKGNILERFSAQQFPDLHSELNLSSLELGDSALYFCASSVEPGNQPQHFGDGTRLSIL.